These T cell receptor beta chains were read from a single sample in a study of T cell responses to AZD1222 COVID-19 vaccine. Clones were sequenced by immunoSEQ multiplex PCR, and TCRdb holds only the in-frame ones, with some missing. The data hold 98,000 or so clones, with 93% observed a single time. The input for sequencing was peripheral blood, taken on day 0 of AZD1222 vaccination. These TCRs come from an adult in good health. Both conserved end residues are part of each CDR3. The order of the fields is clone size, V gene, J gene, CDR3 length, D gene, CDR3 DNA, CDR3 protein. The D gene is left open where the match is weak. Clone size is given for some rows only: seen once, a few or many times, or a class if the clone is expanded.

.	TRBV2	TRBJ2-1	17	TRBD2	TGTGCCAGCAGTGAGGATTTTGCGGGAGTTGCCTACAATGAGCAGTTCTTC	CASSEDFAGVAYNEQFF
once	TRBV11-3	TRBJ2-1	16	TRBD2	TGTGCCAGCAGCTTAGGAGTACGGACTAGCGACAATGAGCAGTTCTTC	CASSLGVRTSDNEQFF
.	TRBV27	TRBJ1-6	19	.	TGTGCCAGCAGTTTATGGGGGACACCAAGGCCGACCTATAATTCACCCCTCCACTTT	CASSLWGTPRPTYNSPLHF
.	TRBV9	TRBJ2-7	14	.	TGTGCCAGCAGCGTAGATGAGGCTTACTACGAGCAGTACTTC	CASSVDEAYYEQYF
.	TRBV30	TRBJ1-3	13	TRBD1	TGTGCCTGGAGTCCCTCGACAGGGAACACCATATATTTT	CAWSPSTGNTIYF
.	TRBV13	TRBJ2-7	10	.	TGTGCCAGCAGCTCCTACGAGCAGTACTTC	CASSSYEQYF
.	TRBV5-6	TRBJ2-1	12	.	TGTGCCAGCAGCTGGGGTTACAATGAGCAGTTCTTC	CASSWGYNEQFF
.	TRBV7-9	TRBJ1-3	14	.	TGTGCCAGCAGCTTTCCCACCGTTGGAAACACCATATATTTT	CASSFPTVGNTIYF
once	TRBV5-1	TRBJ1-4	14	.	TGCGCCAGCAGTGGTGCAGGCGGTAATGAAAAACTGTTTTTT	CASSGAGGNEKLFF
.	TRBV5-1	TRBJ2-5	14	TRBD2	TGCGCCAGCAGCCTAGGGACTAGTAAAGAGACCCAGTACTTC	CASSLGTSKETQYF
.	TRBV24-1	TRBJ2-5	15	.	TGTGCCACCAGTGATTCTACAGGGATGGGAGAGACCCAGTACTTC	CATSDSTGMGETQYF
.	TRBV7-9	TRBJ2-5	16	TRBD2	TGTGCCAGCAGCTTTTTGGTGACTAGCGGCCAAGAGACCCAGTACTTC	CASSFLVTSGQETQYF
.	TRBV7-2	TRBJ1-2	14	TRBD1	TGTGCCAGCAGTACGAGACAGGGGCCCGGGGGCTACACCTTC	CASSTRQGPGGYTF
.	TRBV7-8	TRBJ2-7	14	.	TGTGCCAGCAGCCACCGGGAGAATCGCTACGAGCAGTACTTC	CASSHRENRYEQYF
.	TRBV11-2	TRBJ2-7	16	TRBD2	TGTGCCAGCAGCTTAGAAGTGGCTAGCGGGGGCTACGAGCAGTACTTC	CASSLEVASGGYEQYF
.	TRBV2	TRBJ2-2	14	.	TGTGCCAGCAGTGCCACAGGGAACACCGGGGAGCTGTTTTTT	CASSATGNTGELFF
once	TRBV7-3	TRBJ2-1	15	.	TGTGCCAGCAGCCCGCGCAAGACCTCCTACAATGAGCAGTTCTTC	CASSPRKTSYNEQFF
.	TRBV12-5	TRBJ1-2	14	.	TGTGCTAGTGGTTTGGTAGGGGCTAACTATGGCTACACCTTC	CASGLVGANYGYTF
.	TRBV2	TRBJ1-2	15	TRBD1	TGTGCCAGCAGTGTTACGACAGGGAGTTTAGATGGCTACACCTTC	CASSVTTGSLDGYTF
.	TRBV30	TRBJ1-2	13	.	TGTGCCTGGAGTCCGAGAGGACGGCGCGGCTACACCTTC	CAWSPRGRRGYTF
.	TRBV7-2	TRBJ2-2	11	.	TGTGCCAGCAGCTTCAGGGGGGAGCTGTTTTTT	CASSFRGELFF